By share, the clone carrying this TCR beta chain counts as medium-sized. At both of two time points, approximately 6 milliliters of peripheral blood were drawn. Amplicons of TCR beta CDR3 were generated from genomic DNA by two-round multiplex PCR. Primers specific to each TRBV and TRBJ gene drove first-round PCR. TCRdb ran MiXCR on the multiplex PCR reads and lists one entry per CDR3 protein. The table lists approximately 22,000 distinct CDR3 sequences, approximately 43% of them singletons. This entry is derived from a study of prognosis after radiotherapy for stage I lung cancer. Study background: Patients with non-small cell lung cancer were all judged medically inoperable. Development of distant metastases after radiotherapy was seen in four patients at a median of approximately 7 months, with no significant progression in roughly 16. Tumors proved to be squamous cell carcinoma in seven or eight patients and represented adenocarcinoma in twelve.

The clonotype originates from a donor at least 50 years old with non-small cell lung cancer. The starting material was PBMCs, obtained before or after stereotactic body radiation therapy (not recorded which).

The CDR3 protein is CASRPSRNYNEQFF. Written as DNA, the CDR3 is TGCGCCAGCAGACCATCCCGCAACTACAATGAGCAGTTCTTC. The V and J genes are TRBV5-1 and TRBJ2-1; no definite D call. The CDR3 loop spans 14 amino acids. Germline V gene data show CDR1 as SGHRS and CDR2 as YFSETQ. V was cut by 5 bases and J by 3 bases, with 12 bases left in between.